This T cell receptor (beta chain) derives from a study of cytomegalovirus exposure and HLA in healthy donors. The repertoire was sequenced with immunoSEQ multiplex PCR; TCRdb's copy has only in-frame clones and lacks some. The profile shows around 66,000 clones, around 97% of them singletons. This TCR was recovered from a woman under 30 in good health and CMV-seropositive. The sample was PBMCs.

CDR3 residues: CASSPVGRDRGADTQYF. The CDR3 region has the DNA TGTGCCAGCAGTCCCGTAGGACGGGACAGGGGAGCAGATACGCAGTATTTT. The J gene is TRBJ2-3, the V gene TRBV28, with 10 nucleotides matching TRBD1. In germline, CDR1 is MDHEN, CDR2 SYDVKM. J was trimmed by 4 bases and V by 5 bases; bases with no gene match: 12. CDR3 size: 17 residues. Full variable domain (remainder filled in from reference TRBV28 and TRBJ2-3): DVKVTQSSRYLVKRTGEKVFLECVQDMDHENMFWYRQDPGLGLRLIYFSYDVKMKEKGDIPEGYSVSREKKERFSLILESASTNQTSMYLCASSPVGRDRGADTQYFGPGTRLTVL.